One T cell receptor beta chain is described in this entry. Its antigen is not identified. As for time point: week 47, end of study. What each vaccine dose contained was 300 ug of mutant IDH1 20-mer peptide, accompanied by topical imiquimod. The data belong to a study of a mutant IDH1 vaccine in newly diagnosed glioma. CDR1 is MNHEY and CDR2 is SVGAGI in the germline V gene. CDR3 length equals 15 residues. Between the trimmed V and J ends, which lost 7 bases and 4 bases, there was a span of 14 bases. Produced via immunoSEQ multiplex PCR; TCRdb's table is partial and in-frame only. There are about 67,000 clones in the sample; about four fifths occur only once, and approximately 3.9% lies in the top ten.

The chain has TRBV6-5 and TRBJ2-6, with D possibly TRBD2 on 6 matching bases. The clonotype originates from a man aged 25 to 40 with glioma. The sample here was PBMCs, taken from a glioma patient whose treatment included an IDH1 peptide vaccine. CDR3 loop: CASNAGRRGANVLTF. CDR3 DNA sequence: TGTGCCAGCAATGCAGGGAGGAGAGGGGCCAACGTCCTGACTTTC.